One T cell receptor (beta chain) is described in this entry. These data belong to a study of monozygotic twins with inflammatory bowel disease. RNA in its total form was extracted from whole blood, and T cells were not sorted. TCRdb reworked the 5' RACE reads into one entry per CDR3 protein, no DNA. Recorded here are some 450,000 distinct CDR3 sequences; the top ten clones represent roughly 2.2%. The CDR3 contains 13 residues. The sequencing sample was made of blood. The sequence was obtained from a human donor with ulcerative colitis or Crohn's disease, or a healthy co-twin of an affected twin (not recorded which). J is TRBJ1-5 and V is TRBV12-3 or TRBV12-4; as DNA is missing, the TRBD1 call by TCRdb cannot be tested. The CDR3 loop reads CASKGVSRQPQHF.